The 29 T cell receptor beta chains given below trace back to one sample, sequenced in a study of beta chain features in type 1 diabetes. TCRB transcripts that were expressed got sequenced, as all of the isolated RNA had been reverse transcribed. Clones were read by immunoSEQ multiplex PCR, and TCRdb kept only the in-frame ones, dropping some. Of 680,000 or so clones in the sample, around 15% were seen once. Sequenced input: naive CD4+ T cells from blood. All receptors come from a man aged 18 to 29 in good health.

This clone appeared a few times. The chain recombines TRBV28 with TRBJ2-3; D perhaps matches TRBD1 (5 bases). Germline loops: CDR1 MDHEN, CDR2 SYDVKM. This CDR3 spans 16 amino acids. The ends were cut back, 5 bases at V and 3 bases at J, with 18 bases in the middle. Here the CDR3 reads CASSIRPGKGTDTQYF. In DNA form, the CDR3 reads TGTGCCAGCAGTATCCGCCCAGGGAAGGGGACAGATACGCAGTATTTT.

This clone has at least ten counts. V is TRBV7-9 and J is TRBJ2-3; TRBD1 might be the D (6 bases). The germline gives CDR1 SEHNR, CDR2 FQNEAQ (reference sequence). This CDR3 spans 15 amino acids. V lost 6 bases to trimming and J lost 0 bases, with 13 bases between them. The CDR3 nucleotides read TGTGCCAGCAGTCCCGACAGGCGCAGCACAGATACGCAGTATTTT. Its translation: CASSPDRRSTDTQYF.

The V call is TRBV9, the J call TRBJ2-4; D is perhaps TRBD2 (7 bases). The V end was cut by 7 bases, the J end by 3 bases, with 11 bases between. This CDR3 contains 13 residues. Germline values: CDR1 SGDLS, CDR2 YYNGEE. As DNA, the CDR3 is TGTGCCAGCCCGAGGGGGGGCAAAAACATTCAGTACTTC. It encodes CASPRGGKNIQYF. Using reference TRBV9 and TRBJ2-4 for the parts outside the CDR3, the full variable domain is DSGVTQTPKHLITATGQRVTLRCSPRSGDLSVYWYQQSLDQGLQFLIQYYNGEERAKGNILERFSAQQFPDLHSELNLSSLELGDSALYFCASPRGGKNIQYFGAGTRLSVL.

The chain joins TRBV6-5 to TRBJ2-2; 8 bases line up with TRBD1. The CDR3 runs 15 residues. The V gene's germline CDR1 is MNHEY and CDR2 SVGAGI. V lost 6 bases and J lost 4; bases outside the gene matches: 7. CDR3 bases: TGTGCCAGCAGCCCACAGGGGGAAGGCACCGGGGAGCTGTTTTTT. Amino acid sequence: CASSPQGEGTGELFF.

This chain links TRBV2 with TRBJ1-2, with no clear D. Between the trimmed V and J ends, which lost 4 bases and 4 bases, there was a span of 16 bases. Germline-derived CDR1 and CDR2 are SNHLY and FYNNEI. This CDR3 region has 15 residues. The CDR3: CASSVGNLGAYGYTF. The CDR3 DNA sequence: TGTGCCAGCAGTGTGGGCAATCTAGGCGCCTATGGCTACACCTTC.

This clone was found a few times. This chain joins TRBV28 and TRBJ2-3; D gene unclear. Germline values: CDR1 MDHEN, CDR2 SYDVKM. Between the trimmed V and J ends, which lost 7 bases and 5 bases, there was a span of 7 bases. CDR3 length equals 11 residues. The CDR3, as DNA: TGTGCCAGCACCCAGCGAGATACGCAGTATTTT. Protein product: CASTQRDTQYF. Using reference TRBV28 and TRBJ2-3 for the parts outside the CDR3, the full variable domain is DVKVTQSSRYLVKRTGEKVFLECVQDMDHENMFWYRQDPGLGLRLIYFSYDVKMKEKGDIPEGYSVSREKKERFSLILESASTNQTSMYLCASTQRDTQYFGPGTRLTVL.

This chain uses TRBV14 with TRBJ2-7; maybe TRBD1 (6 bases). CDR3 size: 17 residues. From germline, CDR1 is SGHDN and CDR2 FVKESK. Trimming shortened V by 4 bases and J by 1 base, and 20 bases separated the two germline ends. CDR3 in DNA: TGTGCCAGCAGCCCAGTGACCTACAGGGCCCTTTCCTACGAGCAGTACTTC. It translates to CASSPVTYRALSYEQYF.

V gene TRBV18 combines with J gene TRBJ1-1; D is undetermined. Deletions cut 1 base from V and 0 bases from J, with 12 bases between. The CDR3 consists of 16 residues. Germline CDR1 KGHSH, CDR2 LQKENI. CDR3 nucleotides: TGTGCCAGCTCACCACAGCTCACAACCTTGAACACTGAAGCTTTCTTT. It specifies CASSPQLTTLNTEAFF. Combining the CDR3 with reference TRBV18 and TRBJ1-1 gives the whole variable domain NAGVMQNPRHLVRRRGQEARLRCSPMKGHSHVYWYRQLPEEGLKFMVYLQKENIIDESGMPKERFSAEFPKEGPSILRIQQVVRGDSAAYFCASSPQLTTLNTEAFFGQGTRLTVV.

In its sample, this clone was seen a few times. The rearrangement uses TRBV5-1 and TRBJ1-6, with 7 bases aligning to TRBD1. The germline V gene has CDR1 SGHRS and CDR2 YFSETQ. With V trimmed by 4 bases and J by 9 bases, 7 bases remained unmatched. The CDR3 has 14 amino acids. CDR3 nucleotides: TGCGCCAGCAGCATAGGACAGGAACGTTCACCCCTCCACTTT. It yields the protein CASSIGQERSPLHF. Complete variable domain (other parts from reference TRBV5-1 and TRBJ1-6): KAGVTQTPRYLIKTRGQQVTLSCSPISGHRSVSWYQQTPGQGLQFLFEYFSETQRNKGNFPGRFSGRQFSNSRSEMNVSTLELGDSALYLCASSIGQERSPLHFGNGTRLTVT.

This chain connects TRBV29-1 to TRBJ2-3; D may be TRBD2 (5 bases). This CDR3 spans 16 amino acids. The V gene's germline CDR1 is SQVTM and CDR2 ANQGSEA. Between the trimmed V and J ends, which lost 0 bases and 4 bases, there was a span of 17 bases. In DNA, the CDR3 is TGCAGCGTTGAAGATTACGGGTTCTGGAGGCCAGATACGCAGTATTTT. It translates to CSVEDYGFWRPDTQYF.

The genes are TRBV11-2 and TRBJ1-2, with D hard to call. Germline CDR1 SGHAT, CDR2 FQNNGV. This CDR3 has 15 amino acids. The germline V and J ends were trimmed by 1 base and 4 bases, with 13 bases remaining between them. This CDR3 reads CASSLVGLKGYGYTF. Written as DNA, the CDR3 is TGTGCCAGCAGCTTAGTAGGGTTGAAAGGCTATGGCTACACCTTC.

The chain has TRBV7-9 and TRBJ2-1, with TRBD2 matching over 7 bases. Germline CDR1 and CDR2: SEHNR and FQNEAQ (reference sequence). The V and J ends lost 5 bases and 5 bases, in that order; junction bases with no gene match: 12. The CDR3 runs to 16 residues. The CDR3 sequence is CASSPSRGEVDNEQFF. The DNA for the CDR3 is TGTGCCAGCAGCCCTAGCCGGGGGGAGGTGGACAATGAGCAGTTCTTC.

A note on this clone: Other nucleotide sequences in the sample specify the same CDR3. In nucleotides, the CDR3 is TGCGCCAGCAGCTTGGCATCAGAGACCCAGTACTTC. It encodes CASSLASETQYF. This chain uses TRBV5-1 with TRBJ2-5; D gene ambiguous. Trimming shortened V by 0 bases and J by 4 bases, and 4 bases separated the two germline ends. The CDR3 covers 12 residues. CDR1 is SGHRS, CDR2 YFSETQ, per germline.

The chain uses TRBV7-3 and TRBJ2-6; D might be TRBD1 or TRBD2, each matching 6 bases. The germline CDR1 and CDR2 sequences are SGHTA and FQGTGA. Trimming cost V 4 bases and J 0 bases, with 13 bases left between them. CDR3 size: 17 residues. In DNA, the CDR3 is TGTGCCAGCAGCTCAGGCGGGACACACTCTGGGGCCAACGTCCTGACTTTC. This translates into CASSSGGTHSGANVLTF.

This clone turned up a few times. This chain uses TRBV19 with TRBJ2-7, with a weak D call TRBD1 (6 bases). The CDR3 extends over 13 amino acids. Trimming cost V 6 bases and J 4 bases, with 13 bases left between them. Germline V gene sequence: CDR1 LNHDA, CDR2 SQIVND (reference sequence). This CDR3 reads CASRPTGLYEQYF. As DNA, the CDR3 is TGTGCCAGTAGGCCGACAGGTCTGTACGAGCAGTACTTC.

The chain recombines TRBV5-1 with TRBJ1-5; 9 bases map to TRBD1. With V trimmed by 4 bases and J by 9 bases, 8 bases remained unmatched. Germline CDR1 reads SGHRS; CDR2 reads YFSETQ. The CDR3 covers 14 residues. The CDR3 coding sequence is TGCGCCAGCAGCCGGGACAGGGAAAGTCGGCCCCAGCATTTT. Translated: CASSRDRESRPQHF.

The chain has TRBV15 and TRBJ1-1; D possibly corresponds to TRBD1 (5 bases). Germline assignment: CDR1 LNHNV and CDR2 YYDKDF (reference sequence). The germline V and J ends were trimmed by 1 base and 3 bases, with 9 bases remaining between them. The CDR3 is made up of 14 amino acids. CDR3 sequence: CATSRGFRDTEAFF. CDR3 DNA: TGTGCCACCAGCAGAGGTTTCAGGGACACTGAAGCTTTCTTT.

This clone was picked up a small number of times. The chain is built from TRBV2 and TRBJ1-5; TRBD1 is a possible D gene (6 bases). The CDR3 contains 12 residues. V shed 8 bases and J shed 6 bases, with 11 bases lying between them. Germline lookup yields CDR1 SNHLY and CDR2 FYNNEI. The CDR3 nucleotides read TGTGCCAGCGGGGGCAGGATTCAGCCCCAGCATTTT. Protein sequence: CASGGRIQPQHF.

This clone appeared a single time. V gene TRBV7-8 combines with J gene TRBJ1-6; the D is unclear. The CDR3 contains 14 residues. Germline loops: CDR1 SGHVS, CDR2 FQNEAQ. With 1 base removed from V and 7 bases from J, the gap between germline ends came to 8 bases. In DNA, the CDR3 is TGTGCCAGCAGCTTAGTCGCGAAGAATTCACCCCTCCACTTT. This gives the protein CASSLVAKNSPLHF.

This clone is a singleton in its sample. CDR3 loop: CASSRTGGATDTQYF. The CDR3 DNA follows: TGTGCCAGCTCACGGACAGGTGGGGCCACAGATACGCAGTATTTT. The V gene is TRBV18, the J gene TRBJ2-3; TRBD1 matches 7 bases. CDR3 length equals 15 residues. The trim removed 4 bases at V and 2 bases at J, leaving 6 bases unmatched. Germline V gene lookup returns CDR1 KGHSH and CDR2 LQKENI.

The chain uses TRBV5-1 and TRBJ1-1, with TRBD1 as a possible D gene (6 bases). Germline CDR1 SGHRS, CDR2 YFSETQ. Trimming shortened V by 3 bases and J by 4 bases, and 13 bases separated the two germline ends. The CDR3 covers 14 residues. The CDR3: CASSSTTGTTEAFF. The DNA of the CDR3 is TGCGCCAGCAGCTCCACTACAGGGACCACTGAAGCTTTCTTT. The full variable domain, rest sourced from reference TRBV5-1 and TRBJ1-1, is KAGVTQTPRYLIKTRGQQVTLSCSPISGHRSVSWYQQTPGQGLQFLFEYFSETQRNKGNFPGRFSGRQFSNSRSEMNVSTLELGDSALYLCASSSTTGTTEAFFGQGTRLTVV.

This clone was detected a few times. The chain carries TRBV7-3 and TRBJ2-1, with no clear D. Deletions cut 4 bases from V and 7 bases from J, with 14 bases between. The CDR3 spans 14 residues. The germline V gene encodes CDR1 SGHTA and CDR2 FQGTGA. The CDR3 region has the DNA TGTGCCAGCAGCTCCCCTAGGCTCTCAAATGAGCAGTTCTTC. It translates to CASSSPRLSNEQFF. The variable domain in full, with the rest retrieved from reference TRBV7-3 and TRBJ2-1, is GAGVSQTPSNKVTEKGKYVELRCDPISGHTALYWYRQSLGQGPEFLIYFQGTGAADDSGLPNDRFFAVRPEGSVSTLKIQRTERGDSAVYLCASSSPRLSNEQFFGPGTRLTVL.

The chain joins TRBV5-4 to TRBJ2-2; 7 nucleotides line up with TRBD1. V shed 0 bases and J 4 bases; nucleotides not matched to a gene: 3. CDR1 and CDR2 (germline): SGHNT, YYREEE (reference sequence). The CDR3 is made up of 15 amino acids. Here the CDR3 DNA reads TGTGCCAGCAGCTTGGAGGGGGCCAGCACCGGGGAGCTGTTTTTT. Its protein is CASSLEGASTGELFF.

This clone was seen only a few times. This chain links TRBV15 with TRBJ1-5, with D unclear. The CDR3 has 16 amino acids. CDR1 and CDR2 (germline): LNHNV, YYDKDF (reference sequence). V lost 2 bases to trimming and J lost 0 bases, with 11 bases between them. CDR3 protein: CATSRLYVGSNQPQHF. The CDR3 nucleotides read TGTGCCACCAGCAGACTGTATGTGGGTAGCAATCAGCCCCAGCATTTT.

This chain joins TRBV7-9 and TRBJ2-7, with unresolved D. Germline CDR1 reads SEHNR; CDR2 reads FQNEAQ (reference sequence). Trimming cost V 2 bases and J 6 bases, with 5 bases left between them. The CDR3 is 11 residues long. In DNA, the CDR3 is TGTGCCAGCAGCTTAACTCTCGAGCAGTACTTC. This gives the protein CASSLTLEQYF.

This clone has a handful of counts. The CDR3 sequence is CAWTPPGGNQPQHF. The CDR3 DNA sequence: TGTGCCTGGACCCCTCCGGGGGGGAATCAGCCCCAGCATTTT. The rearrangement joins TRBV30 to TRBJ1-5; tentative D call: TRBD1 (5 bases). Germline V CDR1 and CDR2: GTSNPN, SVGIG (reference sequence). Trimming pared 4 bases from V and 4 bases from J, leaving 14 bases between. CDR3 length: 14 amino acids.

This clone has only a few counts. This sequence joins TRBV25-1 and TRBJ1-2, with a tentative D call TRBD1 (5 bases). This CDR3 comprises 12 residues. Germline lookup yields CDR1 MGHDK and CDR2 SYGVNS. With 5 bases removed from V and 7 bases from J, the gap between germline ends came to 11 bases. The CDR3 is CASSSQGIGYTF. The DNA for the CDR3 is TGTGCCAGCAGTTCCCAGGGAATTGGCTACACCTTC.

This clone has only a few counts. The chain couples TRBV7-2 to TRBJ2-1; unclear D gene. The CDR3 loop spans 16 amino acids. Germline V lookup: CDR1 SGHTA, CDR2 FQGNSA. The ends were cut back, 0 bases at V and 4 bases at J, with 13 bases in the middle. The CDR3 region has the DNA TGTGCCAGCAGCTTAGCGTCCTCTGGTAGATACAATGAGCAGTTCTTC. Its translation: CASSLASSGRYNEQFF.

The V call is TRBV6-5, the J call TRBJ1-2; TRBD1 matches at 7 bases. The CDR3 loop spans 15 amino acids. The germline V gene encodes CDR1 MNHEY and CDR2 SVGAGI. With 9 bases clipped from V and 0 bases from J, the junction kept 10 bases outside the gene matches. CDR3 DNA: TGTGCCAGTGCCGGACAGGCGGTACCTAACTATGGCTACACCTTC. It translates to CASAGQAVPNYGYTF.